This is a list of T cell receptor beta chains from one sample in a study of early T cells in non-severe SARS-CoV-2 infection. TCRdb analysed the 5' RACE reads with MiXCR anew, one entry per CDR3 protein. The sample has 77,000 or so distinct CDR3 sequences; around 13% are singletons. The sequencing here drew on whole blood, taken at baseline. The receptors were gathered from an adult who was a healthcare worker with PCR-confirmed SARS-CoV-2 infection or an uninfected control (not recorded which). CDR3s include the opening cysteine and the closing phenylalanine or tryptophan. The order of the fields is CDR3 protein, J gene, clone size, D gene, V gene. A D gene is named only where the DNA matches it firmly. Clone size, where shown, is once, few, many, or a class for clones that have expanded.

CASQGQYNSPLHF TRBJ1-6 many TRBD1 TRBV2
CASSRSTSSGTDTQYF TRBJ2-3 NA NA TRBV28
CASSLDPSSYNEQFF TRBJ2-1 once NA TRBV7-2
CASSLEAGRGVKLFF TRBJ1-4 NA NA TRBV7-2
CASSPRQVTYEQYF TRBJ2-7 NA NA TRBV18
CATSENPGHRGSDHTGELFF TRBJ2-2 once NA TRBV24-1
CSAWWGNTEAFF TRBJ1-1 medium-sized NA TRBV20-1
CSTLQGSSYNEQFF TRBJ2-1 few NA TRBV29-1
CASSRRGSTEAFF TRBJ1-1 few NA TRBV3-1
CASSRLAANTGELFF TRBJ2-2 many TRBD2 TRBV7-9
CASSLDGQGDTEAFF TRBJ1-1 NA TRBD1 TRBV5-1
CASSFKRGSYNEQFF TRBJ2-1 few TRBD2 TRBV5-6
CSASPDRGFREKLFF TRBJ1-4 NA TRBD1 TRBV20-1
CASLRGITDTQYF TRBJ2-3 NA NA TRBV6-1
CASSEGGRPQETQYF TRBJ2-5 many NA TRBV10-1
CASSWDGFSYEQYF TRBJ2-7 many NA TRBV5-1
CASSTRTSGSHEQYF TRBJ2-7 NA TRBD2 TRBV19
CASSFGDRVYEQYF TRBJ2-7 NA TRBD1 TRBV7-9
CASSLGSVTYNEQFF TRBJ2-1 few NA TRBV7-2